This T cell receptor (beta chain) was recorded in a study of blood T cell repertoires in COVID-19. Whole-study context: Samples representing acute and convalescent COVID-19 were sourced from the United States, Italy and Spain. Nucleic acid was either cDNA or gDNA, and it came from T cells, B-cell-depleted T cells, or PBMCs.

Study processing details: Scientists estimated how many nucleated cells there were by amplifying reference gene primers. Only in-frame clones appear in the TCRdb table, and some are missing; sequencing was by immunoSEQ multiplex PCR. V and J calls and clone size are as listed in that table; D and trimming were resolved from the DNA. The sample includes approximately 190,000 clones, roughly 85% seen only once; the top ten take roughly 21%. What was sequenced was peripheral blood. The clonotype was recovered from a man aged 55 to 69 with active or convalescent COVID-19.

The CDR3 here is CASSPQQGNYGYTF. CDR3 nucleotides: TGTGCCAGCAGTCCCCAACAGGGAAATTATGGCTACACCTTC. V and J are TRBV2 and TRBJ1-2, with D perhaps matching TRBD1 (6 bases). The germline V gene has CDR1 SNHLY and CDR2 FYNNEI. CDR3 length: 14 amino acids. Trimming cost V 5 bases and J 5 bases, with 15 bases left between them. The whole variable domain, filled in from reference TRBV2 and TRBJ1-2, reads EPEVTQTPSHQVTQMGQEVILRCVPISNHLYFYWYRQILGQKVEFLVSFYNNEISEKSEIFDDQFSVERPDGSNFTLKIRSTKLEDSAMYFCASSPQQGNYGYTFGSGTRLTVV.